Below, 5 T cell receptor beta chains from the same sample are listed, as sequenced in a study of cytomegalovirus exposure and HLA in healthy donors. Produced via immunoSEQ multiplex PCR; TCRdb's table is partial and in-frame only. The table records 200,000 to 250,000 clones, 80% to 95% of them present only once. Specimen: PBMCs. Source of these receptors: a woman aged 18-29 years in good health and CMV-seronegative.

A few counts support this clone. This chain links TRBV6-1 with TRBJ2-4, with a tentative D call TRBD2 (6 bases). The CDR3 totals 14 residues. The V end lost 6 bases, the J end lost 3 bases, and 12 bases lay between the germline ends. Germline-derived CDR1 and CDR2 are MNHNS and SASEGT. CDR3 DNA sequence: TGTGCCAGCAGGCCGTTTAGCGGCAAAAACATTCAGTACTTC. Protein: CASRPFSGKNIQYF.

J is TRBJ1-5 and V is TRBV28, with D possibly being TRBD1 (6 bases). The CDR3 runs to 14 residues. Germline values: CDR1 MDHEN, CDR2 SYDVKM. V was cut by 5 bases and J by 1 base, with 9 bases left in between. CDR3 amino acids: CASSAGVSNQPQHF. CDR3 nucleotide sequence: TGTGCCAGCAGTGCAGGGGTGAGCAATCAGCCCCAGCATTTT.

This chain links TRBV10-2 with TRBJ2-3, with 10 positions matching TRBD2. The ends lost 4 bases at V and 6 bases at J; junction bases unmatched: 4. CDR3 length: 14 residues. Looked up from germline, CDR1 is WSHSY and CDR2 is SAAADI. CDR3 sequence (DNA): TGCGCCAGCAGTGCGGGACTAGCGCCGGATACGCAGTATTTT. Encoded protein: CASSAGLAPDTQYF.

The chain carries TRBV5-8 and TRBJ1-2, with D unresolved. Per the germline V gene, CDR1 is SGHTS and CDR2 is YDEGEE. The V gene lost 2 bases and the J gene lost 7 bases, with 9 bases spanning the gap. The CDR3 runs 12 residues. CDR3 amino acids: CASSFNSGGYTF. CDR3 nucleotide sequence: TGTGCCAGCAGCTTTAACTCCGGTGGCTACACCTTC.

V and J are TRBV4-2 and TRBJ1-5, with TRBD1 identical over 10 bases. The V gene end was trimmed by 4 bases and the J gene end by 3 bases; junction bases not matched to a gene: 6. The germline CDR1 and CDR2 sequences are LGHNA and YNFKEQ. The CDR3 is made up of 16 amino acids. CDR3 sequence (DNA): TGTGCCAGCAGCCTCAGACAGGGGGCTTACAATCAGCCCCAGCATTTT. Protein product: CASSLRQGAYNQPQHF.